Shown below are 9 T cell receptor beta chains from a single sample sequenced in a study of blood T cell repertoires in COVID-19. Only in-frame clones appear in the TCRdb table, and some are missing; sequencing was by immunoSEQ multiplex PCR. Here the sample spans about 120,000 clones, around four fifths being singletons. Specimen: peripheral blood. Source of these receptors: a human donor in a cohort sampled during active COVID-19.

The CDR3 DNA reads as TGCGCCAGCAGCGACACAGGGGGCGAACGGGGTGAAAAACTGTTTTTT. It codes for CASSDTGGERGEKLFF. The chain is built from TRBV5-1 and TRBJ1-4, with 9 bases identical to TRBD1. The germline V gene has CDR1 SGHRS and CDR2 YFSETQ. There are 16 residues in the CDR3. The J segment lost 7 bases and the V segment lost 4 bases, leaving 11 bases of the junction unmatched.

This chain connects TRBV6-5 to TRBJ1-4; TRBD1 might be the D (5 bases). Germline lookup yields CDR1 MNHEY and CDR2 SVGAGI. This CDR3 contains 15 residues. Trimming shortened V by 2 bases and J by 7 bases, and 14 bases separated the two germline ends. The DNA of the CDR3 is TGTGCCAGCAGTTACACCGGCAGGGCGGCTGAAAAACTGTTTTTT. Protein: CASSYTGRAAEKLFF.

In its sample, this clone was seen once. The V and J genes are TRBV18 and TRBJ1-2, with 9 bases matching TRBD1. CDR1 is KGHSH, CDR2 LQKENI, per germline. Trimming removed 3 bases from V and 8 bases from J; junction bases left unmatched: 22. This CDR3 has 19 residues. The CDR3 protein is CASSPHPILGTGRVRGYTF. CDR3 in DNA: TGTGCCAGCTCACCTCATCCCATTTTGGGGACAGGGCGGGTCCGCGGCTACACCTTC.

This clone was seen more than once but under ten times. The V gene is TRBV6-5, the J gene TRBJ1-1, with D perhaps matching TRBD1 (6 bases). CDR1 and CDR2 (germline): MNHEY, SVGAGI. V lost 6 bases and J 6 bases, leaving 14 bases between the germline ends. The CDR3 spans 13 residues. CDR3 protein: CASSDQGIAEAFF. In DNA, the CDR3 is TGTGCCAGCAGCGATCAGGGGATCGCTGAAGCTTTCTTT.

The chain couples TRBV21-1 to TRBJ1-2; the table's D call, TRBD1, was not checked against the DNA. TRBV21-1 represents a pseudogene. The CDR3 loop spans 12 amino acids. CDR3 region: CASQFRGRGYTF. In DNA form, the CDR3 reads TGTGCCAGCCAATTCAGGGGAAGGGGCTACACCTTC.

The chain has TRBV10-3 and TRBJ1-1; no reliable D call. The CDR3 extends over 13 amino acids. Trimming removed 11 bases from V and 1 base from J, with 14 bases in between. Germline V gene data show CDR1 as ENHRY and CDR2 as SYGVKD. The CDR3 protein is CAALGESNTEAFF. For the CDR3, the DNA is TGTGCCGCCCTGGGAGAGTCGAACACTGAAGCTTTCTTT.

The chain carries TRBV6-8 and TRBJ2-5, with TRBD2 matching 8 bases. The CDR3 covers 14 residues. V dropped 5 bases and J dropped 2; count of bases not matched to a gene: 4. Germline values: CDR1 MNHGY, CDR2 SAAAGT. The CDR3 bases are TGTGCCAGCAGTCCCGGGGGGGTACAAGAGACCCAGTACTTC. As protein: CASSPGGVQETQYF.

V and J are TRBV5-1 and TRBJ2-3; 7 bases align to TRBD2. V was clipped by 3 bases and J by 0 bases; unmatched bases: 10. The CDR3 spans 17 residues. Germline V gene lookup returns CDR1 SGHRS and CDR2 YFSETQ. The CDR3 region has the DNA TGCGCCAGCAGCTCGGGGGGTTTCCTTTTAAGCACAGATACGCAGTATTTT. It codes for CASSSGGFLLSTDTQYF.

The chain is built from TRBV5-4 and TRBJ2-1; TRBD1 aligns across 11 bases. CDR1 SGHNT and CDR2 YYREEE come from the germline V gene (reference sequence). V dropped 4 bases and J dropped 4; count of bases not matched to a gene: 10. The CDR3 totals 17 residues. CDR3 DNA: TGTGCCAGCAGCACCGGACAGGGGGCGGTCTCTTACAATGAGCAGTTCTTC. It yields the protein CASSTGQGAVSYNEQFF. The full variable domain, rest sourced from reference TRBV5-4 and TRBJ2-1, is ETGVTQSPTHLIKTRGQQVTLRCSSQSGHNTVSWYQQALGQGPQFIFQYYREEENGRGNFPPRFSGLQFPNYSSELNVNALELDDSALYLCASSTGQGAVSYNEQFFGPGTRLTVL.